The 16 T cell receptor beta chains below were found in one sample sequenced in a study of T-cell memory formation after mild COVID-19. TCRdb called the 5' RACE reads again in MiXCR, with one record for every CDR3 protein. The sample lists approximately 340,000 distinct CDR3 sequences; roughly 15% were seen once. Input material: PBMCs or a T cell subset sorted from them (not recorded which). The receptors shown here come from a man aged 18-30 years who had mild COVID-19 (a few samples of this study predate the infection). Cell type and time point are not known.

This clonotype was detected ten times or more. The chain employs TRBV6-6 and TRBJ2-7; D is unresolved. Deletions cut 0 bases from V and 5 bases from J, with 8 bases between. The CDR3 is made up of 13 amino acids. Germline V CDR1 and CDR2: MNHNY, SVGAGI (reference sequence). The CDR3 nucleotides read TGTGCCAGCAGTTACTCTCGCTACGACGAGCAGTACTTC. It yields the protein CASSYSRYDEQYF.

The gene calls are TRBV11-2 and TRBJ1-1; D perhaps matches TRBD1 (6 bases). The germline V gene has CDR1 SGHAT and CDR2 FQNNGV. V lost 2 bases and J lost 6, with 10 bases in between. The CDR3 contains 13 residues. The CDR3 DNA is TGTGCCAGCAGCTTACTTTGGACAGCTGAAGCTTTCTTT. This encodes CASSLLWTAEAFF.

The J gene is TRBJ2-7, the V gene TRBV4-3, with unresolved D. Deletions cut 0 bases from V and 0 bases from J, with 9 bases between. Germline V lookup: CDR1 LGHNA, CDR2 YSLEER. The CDR3 length is 15 residues. CDR3 in DNA: TGCGCCAGCAGCCAAGAAGGCAGTAGCTCCTACGAGCAGTACTTC. Translated, it gives CASSQEGSSSYEQYF.

J is TRBJ2-2 and V is TRBV7-6; a weak D match, TRBD1 (5 bases). V shed 2 bases and J shed 1 base, with 11 bases lying between them. CDR3 length: 16 amino acids. The germline V gene has CDR1 SGHVS and CDR2 FNYEAQ. In nucleotides, the CDR3 is TGTGCCAGCAGCTTAATGGCAGGGTGGAACACCGGGGAGCTGTTTTTT. It translates to CASSLMAGWNTGELFF. The entire variable domain, with the rest obtained from reference TRBV7-6 and TRBJ2-2, is as follows: GAGVSQSPRYKVTKRGQDVALRCDPISGHVSLYWYRQALGQGPEFLTYFNYEAQQDKSGLPNDRFSAERPEGSISTLTIQRTEQRDSAMYRCASSLMAGWNTGELFFGEGSRLTVL.

The chain carries TRBV20-1 and TRBJ2-3; D may be TRBD1 or TRBD2 (6 bases each). In germline, CDR1 is DFQATT, CDR2 SNEGSKA (reference sequence). The CDR3 sequence is 15 residues long. Trimming removed 3 bases at V and 1 base at J, with 14 bases between. The chain's CDR3 is CSASVIGGRTDTQYF. The CDR3 coding sequence is TGCAGTGCTAGCGTAATAGGGGGGCGCACAGATACGCAGTATTTT.

This clonotype was detected ten times or more. The chain links TRBV28 to TRBJ1-5; 7 nucleotides line up with TRBD1. CDR1 MDHEN and CDR2 SYDVKM come from the germline V gene. The CDR3 runs to 14 residues. J was trimmed by 5 bases and V by 5 bases; bases with no gene match: 6. CDR3 loop: CASSPGTDHQPQHF. CDR3 nucleotide sequence: TGTGCCAGCAGTCCCGGGACAGACCATCAGCCCCAGCATTTT. Together with reference TRBV28 and TRBJ1-5, the CDR3 gives the full variable domain: DVKVTQSSRYLVKRTGEKVFLECVQDMDHENMFWYRQDPGLGLRLIYFSYDVKMKEKGDIPEGYSVSREKKERFSLILESASTNQTSMYLCASSPGTDHQPQHFGDGTRLSIL.

This clonotype has at least ten counts. This chain links TRBV30 with TRBJ2-5; 8 nucleotides align to TRBD1. Germline lookup yields CDR1 GTSNPN and CDR2 SVGIG (reference sequence). This CDR3 has 14 residues. Losses at the gene ends were 0 bases for V and 7 bases for J; bases not matched to a gene: 7. The CDR3 coding sequence is TGTGCCTGGAGTGTAGGAGGTGGGACAGGGACCCAGTACTTC. Its protein product is CAWSVGGGTGTQYF.

V and J are TRBV29-1 and TRBJ2-7, with 10 bases identical to TRBD1. V shed 6 bases, J shed 5 bases, and the junction held 1 base outside the gene matches. Germline values: CDR1 SQVTM, CDR2 ANQGSEA. CDR3 size: 11 residues. Written as DNA, the CDR3 is TGCAGCGTCGGGACAGGGGACGAGCAGTACTTC. This encodes CSVGTGDEQYF.

The gene calls are TRBV7-3 and TRBJ2-1, with 11 positions matching TRBD2. This CDR3 has 15 residues. Looked up from germline, CDR1 is SGHTA and CDR2 is FQGTGA. J gave up 7 bases and V 2 bases, and 4 bases lay outside the gene matches. CDR3 region: CASSLVAGGRNEQFF. The CDR3 nucleotides read TGTGCCAGCAGCTTAGTAGCGGGGGGGCGAAATGAGCAGTTCTTC.

This clonotype was detected a few times. The genes are TRBV12-3 or TRBV12-4 and TRBJ1-2; D is ambiguous. This CDR3 has 12 residues. V dropped 6 bases and J dropped 1 base, with 6 bases sitting between them. The DNA of the CDR3 is TGTGCCAGCAGCGGACTTAACTATGGCTACACCTTC. Its protein product is CASSGLNYGYTF.

This clonotype was seen a few times. J is TRBJ2-3 and V is TRBV15; weak D call: TRBD2 (6 bases). CDR3 size: 14 residues. Deletions cut 3 bases from V and 1 base from J, with 8 bases between. Looked up from germline, CDR1 is LNHNV and CDR2 is YYDKDF (reference sequence). The CDR3 DNA reads as TGTGCCACCAGCAGTTCGGGGGGCACAGATACGCAGTATTTT. It translates to CATSSSGGTDTQYF.

The J gene is TRBJ2-7, the V gene TRBV29-1; 8 nucleotides match TRBD1. V was pared by 7 bases and J by 6 bases, with 8 bases of the junction left unmatched. This CDR3 has 12 residues. CDR1 and CDR2 (germline): SQVTM, ANQGSEA. CDR3 protein: CSARTGFGEQYV. The CDR3 region has the DNA TGCAGCGCCCGGACAGGGTTTGGCGAGCAGTACGTC.

This chain uses TRBV6-6 with TRBJ1-4; D is uncertain. CDR1 and CDR2 (germline): MNHNY, SVGAGI (reference sequence). The germline V and J ends were trimmed by 6 bases and 1 base, with 12 bases remaining between them. The CDR3 runs to 15 residues. CDR3 nucleotides: TGTGCCAGCAGCTACACGCCGGGAACTAATGAAAAACTGTTTTTT. This translates into CASSYTPGTNEKLFF.

There are many counts of this clonotype. The rearrangement links TRBV4-1 to TRBJ2-2; 8 nucleotides align to TRBD2. The CDR3 totals 15 residues. J lost 6 bases, V lost 2 bases, and 5 bases had no gene match. Germline V gives CDR1 MGHRA, CDR2 YSYEKL. This CDR3 is CASSQRSGVAGELFF. In DNA, the CDR3 is TGCGCCAGCAGCCAACGTAGCGGGGTTGCCGGGGAGCTGTTTTTT.

This clonotype was detected a few times. The chain is built from TRBV20-1 and TRBJ1-4; D is undetermined. The CDR3 runs 13 residues. Germline loops: CDR1 DFQATT, CDR2 SNEGSKA (reference sequence). V was clipped by 3 bases and J by 0 bases, with 5 bases between them. CDR3 loop: CSASRTTNEKLFF. The CDR3 DNA reads TGCAGTGCTAGTCGGACAACTAATGAAAAACTGTTTTTT.

This clonotype occurred many times. The chain uses TRBV11-2 and TRBJ2-1; D perhaps matches TRBD2 (5 bases). Germline V lookup: CDR1 SGHAT, CDR2 FQNNGV. V was trimmed by 1 base and J by 0 bases, leaving 7 bases between them. CDR3 size: 15 residues. CDR3 coding DNA: TGTGCCAGCAGCTTAGGGGGAGTCTCCTACAATGAGCAGTTCTTC. Translated, it gives CASSLGGVSYNEQFF.